These 28 T cell receptor beta chains share one sample of origin, sequenced in a study of response to subunit inactivated influenza vaccine. TCRdb ran MiXCR on the RT-PCR reads and lists one entry per CDR3 protein. The data contain hundreds of thousands of distinct CDR3 sequences, approximately 15% of them singletons. Sequencing used PBMCs from blood, obtained 12 days after vaccination. These receptors originate from a man aged 45-60 years who received an inactivated influenza vaccine.

V is TRBV6-2 or TRBV6-3 and J is TRBJ1-1; 10 bases align to TRBD1. CDR3 size: 17 residues. Trimming at V came to 5 bases and at J to 5 bases, leaving 14 bases not matched to a gene. CDR1 is MNHEY and CDR2 is SVGEGT in the germline V gene. CDR3 DNA sequence: TGTGCCAGCAGTGCGATGGGGACAGGGGCAAAATGGACTGAAGCTTTCTTT. Its translation is CASSAMGTGAKWTEAFF.

CDR3 loop: CASSQDIANYGYTF. The CDR3 bases are TGCGCCAGCAGCCAAGATATCGCTAACTATGGCTACACCTTC. This rearrangement joins TRBV4-3 to TRBJ1-2; D is uncertain. Germline V gene lookup returns CDR1 LGHNA and CDR2 YSLEER. Trimming cost V 0 bases and J 0 bases, with 5 bases left between them. This CDR3 region has 14 residues.

CDR3 nucleotides: TGTGCCAGCTCACACATCGGACAGGGTGCCTACGAGCAGTACTTC. It translates to CASSHIGQGAYEQYF. The V call is TRBV18, the J call TRBJ2-7; 8 bases match TRBD1. The germline CDR1 and CDR2 sequences are KGHSH and LQKENI. V was pared by 4 bases and J by 2 bases, with 7 bases of the junction left unmatched. The CDR3 extends over 15 amino acids. Full variable domain (rest looked up from reference TRBV18 and TRBJ2-7): NAGVMQNPRHLVRRRGQEARLRCSPMKGHSHVYWYRQLPEEGLKFMVYLQKENIIDESGMPKERFSAEFPKEGPSILRIQQVVRGDSAAYFCASSHIGQGAYEQYFGPGTRLTVT.

J is TRBJ1-2 and V is TRBV7-2, with a tentative D call TRBD1 (5 bases). V was clipped by 3 bases and J by 5 bases, with 13 bases between them. The CDR3 covers 14 residues. The V gene's germline CDR1 is SGHTA and CDR2 FQGNSA. This CDR3 reads CASSLVGEGYGYTF. The CDR3 coding sequence is TGTGCCAGCAGCTTGGTCGGCGAGGGGTATGGCTACACCTTC.

This chain joins TRBV18 and TRBJ1-1; 10 bases map to TRBD1. CDR1 and CDR2 from the germline V gene are KGHSH and LQKENI. CDR3 size: 16 residues. Germline trimming cut 3 bases from V and 0 bases from J; bases unmatched to any gene: 4. This chain's CDR3 is CASSPTGGGLNTEAFF. For the CDR3, the DNA is TGTGCCAGCTCACCGACAGGGGGCGGACTGAACACTGAAGCTTTCTTT.

The rearrangement links TRBV27 to TRBJ1-1, with D tentatively TRBD1 (6 bases). This CDR3 has 13 amino acids. The V and J ends lost 5 bases and 6 bases respectively, with 13 bases between them. Germline lookup yields CDR1 MNHEY and CDR2 SMNVEV (reference sequence). The chain's CDR3 is CASSRIYRAEAFF. As DNA, the CDR3 is TGTGCCAGCAGTCGGATCTACAGGGCTGAAGCTTTCTTT.

V gene TRBV12-3 or TRBV12-4 combines with J gene TRBJ1-3; a possible D gene is TRBD1 (5 bases). V lost 6 bases to trimming and J lost 0 bases, with 15 bases between them. The CDR3 loop spans 16 amino acids. CDR3 DNA: TGTGCCAGCAGCCGCCGGACAAGTAGCTCTGGAAACACCATATATTTT. It encodes CASSRRTSSSGNTIYF.

This sequence joins TRBV5-1 and TRBJ1-5; 7 bases are shared with TRBD1. The J segment lost 6 bases and the V segment lost 0 bases, leaving 9 bases of the junction unmatched. The CDR3 has 16 amino acids. The germline CDR1 and CDR2 sequences are SGHRS and YFSETQ. CDR3 residues: CASSLGQRGRTQPQHF. The CDR3 nucleotides are TGCGCCAGCAGCTTGGGCCAAAGGGGGCGGACTCAGCCCCAGCATTTT.

CDR3 DNA sequence: TGTGCCAGCAGTGAAGGAAGGAGGGTCGTCGAGACCCAGTACTTC. Translating it yields CASSEGRRVVETQYF. The gene calls are TRBV25-1 and TRBJ2-5, with a tentative D call TRBD2 (6 bases). CDR3 length: 15 residues. V was cut by 2 bases and J by 5 bases, with 15 bases left in between. The germline V gene encodes CDR1 MGHDK and CDR2 SYGVNS.

This clonotype has just a few counts. The rearrangement links TRBV12-3 or TRBV12-4 to TRBJ2-5, with D possibly matching TRBD2 (5 bases). CDR3 length equals 14 residues. The V gene lost 3 bases and the J gene lost 4 bases, with 12 bases spanning the gap. The CDR3 DNA reads TGTGCCAGCAGTTTCCGGTCAGCGGCAGAGACCCAGTACTTC. Translation gives CASSFRSAAETQYF.

Comment on this clonotype: A much larger clonotype is one base distant, so this may be a read error. The chain has TRBV6-1 and TRBJ1-2; 8 nucleotides match TRBD1. Germline V CDR1 and CDR2: MNHNS, SASEGT. Trimming removed 2 bases from V and 7 bases from J; junction bases left unmatched: 3. This CDR3 region has 13 residues. The CDR3 loop is CASSEWTGTGYTF. In DNA, the CDR3 is TGTGCCAGCAGTGAATGGACAGGGACTGGCTACACCTTC.

The V gene is TRBV6-2 or TRBV6-3, the J gene TRBJ2-4; maybe TRBD1 (5 bases). V lost 7 bases, J lost 0 bases, and 16 bases lay in between. The length of the CDR3 is 16 residues. Germline-derived CDR1 and CDR2 are MNHEY and SVGEGT. Written as DNA, the CDR3 is TGTGCCAGCATCGGAAGGGGCAACCTAGCCAAAAACATTCAGTACTTC. Encoded protein: CASIGRGNLAKNIQYF.

The CDR3 sequence: CASSYSINPGQSSYEQYF. The CDR3 coding sequence is TGTGCCAGCAGTTACTCGATCAATCCGGGCCAAAGCTCCTACGAGCAGTACTTC. This rearrangement joins TRBV6-2 or TRBV6-3 to TRBJ2-7; D unresolved. The V gene's germline CDR1 is MNHEY and CDR2 SVGEGT. This CDR3 is built from 18 residues. V was cut by 0 bases and J by 0 bases, with 18 bases left in between.

The V call is TRBV12-3 or TRBV12-4, the J call TRBJ2-7, with D maybe TRBD1 (5 bases). The CDR3 runs 14 residues. With 3 bases removed from V and 0 bases from J, the gap between germline ends came to 9 bases. CDR3 sequence: CASSFGRASYEQYF. CDR3 coding DNA: TGTGCCAGCAGTTTCGGCAGGGCCTCCTACGAGCAGTACTTC.

This clonotype appeared many times. The rearrangement uses TRBV15 and TRBJ2-7; 8 bases agree with TRBD1. From germline, CDR1 is LNHNV and CDR2 YYDKDF (reference sequence). With 7 bases clipped from V and 5 bases from J, the junction kept 7 bases outside the gene matches. CDR3 size: 13 residues. DNA of the CDR3: TGTGCCACCAAAAGACAGGGGTCCGACGAGCAGTACTTC. As protein: CATKRQGSDEQYF.

The rearrangement uses TRBV7-9 and TRBJ1-4; 10 bases fit TRBD1. The CDR3 is 14 amino acids. Germline-derived CDR1 and CDR2 are SEHNR and FQNEAQ (reference sequence). After removal of 5 bases from V and 4 bases from J, the junction contained 1 base not matched to a gene. The CDR3, as DNA: TGTGCCAGCAGCGGGGACAGGGGTAATGAAAAACTGTTTTTT. Its protein product is CASSGDRGNEKLFF.

The V call is TRBV28, the J call TRBJ2-7, with TRBD1 as a possible D gene (5 bases). This CDR3 region has 12 residues. V was clipped by 5 bases and J by 5 bases, with 10 bases between them. CDR1 is MDHEN, CDR2 SYDVKM, per germline. The CDR3 DNA reads as TGTGCCAGCAGTATGACAGATAACGAGCAGTACTTC. This encodes CASSMTDNEQYF.

The V and J genes are TRBV27 and TRBJ1-1; the D gene is possibly TRBD1 (5 bases). The germline V gene encodes CDR1 MNHEY and CDR2 SMNVEV (reference sequence). The CDR3 totals 17 residues. Trimming removed 0 bases at V and 0 bases at J, with 14 bases between. CDR3 DNA sequence: TGTGCCAGCAGTTTATCTTGGGCAGGGTTACTGAACACTGAAGCTTTCTTT. Protein sequence: CASSLSWAGLLNTEAFF.

The chain combines TRBV18 with TRBJ2-1; 10 nucleotides agree with TRBD1. Trimming took 9 bases from V and 10 from J; bases not matched to a gene: 15. The CDR3 covers 15 residues. Germline V gene sequence: CDR1 KGHSH, CDR2 LQKENI. CDR3 in DNA: TGTGCCAGTGACCGGGACAGGGGCGCTGAAAACGAGCAGTTCTTC. Amino acid sequence: CASDRDRGAENEQFF.

This chain links TRBV24-1 with TRBJ2-5; 11 nucleotides line up with TRBD1. V gave up 4 bases and J gave up 2 bases; unmatched junction bases: 5. The CDR3 runs 16 residues. Germline CDR1 is KGHDR and CDR2 is SFDVKD. The CDR3 DNA is TGTGCCACCAGTGAGCCTGGACAGGGGGCACAAGAGACCCAGTACTTC. Protein: CATSEPGQGAQETQYF.

The chain uses TRBV5-5 and TRBJ2-5; TRBD2 aligns across 8 bases. The V and J ends lost 4 bases and 4 bases, in that order; junction bases with no gene match: 9. Germline V CDR1 and CDR2: SGHKS, YYEKEE (reference sequence). The CDR3 spans 15 residues. CDR3 sequence reads: CASSGIAGMGETQYF. CDR3 sequence (DNA): TGTGCCAGCAGCGGAATAGCGGGGATGGGAGAGACCCAGTACTTC.

The chain links TRBV20-1 to TRBJ2-7, with D perhaps matching TRBD2 (6 bases). This CDR3 comprises 16 residues. Germline lookup yields CDR1 DFQATT and CDR2 SNEGSKA (reference sequence). Trimming shortened V by 5 bases and J by 5 bases, and 25 bases separated the two germline ends. The CDR3 bases are TGCAGTGCTCAAACAATGGACCAGGGAGGCGATCACGAGCAGTACTTC. Its translation is CSAQTMDQGGDHEQYF.

In this sample, this clonotype turned up a few times. This sequence joins TRBV29-1 and TRBJ1-2; the D is unclear. CDR3 length: 12 residues. Trimming shortened V by 0 bases and J by 8 bases, and 10 bases separated the two germline ends. CDR1 and CDR2 from the germline V gene are SQVTM and ANQGSEA. Here the CDR3 reads CSVEDLGRGYTF. CDR3 nucleotides: TGCAGCGTTGAAGATCTCGGGAGAGGCTACACCTTC.

This clonotype has only a few counts. The DNA for the CDR3 is TGTGCCAGCAGTTTAGGGGAGTATCAGCCCCAGCATTTT. As protein: CASSLGEYQPQHF. This rearrangement joins TRBV12-3 or TRBV12-4 to TRBJ1-5; D is unclear. The CDR3 length is 13 residues. V was cut by 1 base and J by 5 bases, with 6 bases left in between.

This clonotype was seen a handful of times. The chain carries TRBV28 and TRBJ2-4; D remains ambiguous. V was shortened by 6 bases and J by 0 bases, with 15 bases between the two germline ends. The CDR3 runs 16 residues. Looked up from germline, CDR1 is MDHEN and CDR2 is SYDVKM. The DNA for the CDR3 is TGTGCCAGCAGACCAGACACCAATCTAGCCAAAAACATTCAGTACTTC. Translated: CASRPDTNLAKNIQYF.

This clonotype was counted between two and nine times. The chain carries TRBV12-3 or TRBV12-4 and TRBJ1-3; D is unresolved. This CDR3 has 13 amino acids. Trimming removed 7 bases at V and 2 bases at J, with 9 bases between. The CDR3 is CASNPDPGNTIYF. The CDR3 DNA sequence: TGTGCCAGCAACCCAGACCCTGGAAACACCATATATTTT.

The rearrangement uses TRBV12-3 or TRBV12-4 and TRBJ1-1; no clear D gene. Trimming removed 1 base at V and 8 bases at J, with 11 bases between. This CDR3 has 13 amino acids. CDR3 residues: CASSLGRGWEAFF. As DNA, the CDR3 is TGTGCCAGCAGTTTAGGTCGCGGTTGGGAAGCTTTCTTT.

The CDR3 DNA is TGTGCCAGCAGCGGTCGGCTGGGAAATTCAGATACGCAGTATTTT. Its translation: CASSGRLGNSDTQYF. This chain joins TRBV7-2 and TRBJ2-3; D is undetermined. In germline, CDR1 is SGHTA, CDR2 FQGNSA. Trimming stripped 5 bases from V and 4 bases from J, with 16 bases between. This CDR3 is built from 15 residues. Variable domain in full (rest from reference TRBV7-2 and TRBJ2-3): GAGVSQSPSNKVTEKGKDVELRCDPISGHTALYWYRQSLGQGLEFLIYFQGNSAPDKSGLPSDRFSAERTGGSVSTLTIQRTQQEDSAVYLCASSGRLGNSDTQYFGPGTRLTVL.